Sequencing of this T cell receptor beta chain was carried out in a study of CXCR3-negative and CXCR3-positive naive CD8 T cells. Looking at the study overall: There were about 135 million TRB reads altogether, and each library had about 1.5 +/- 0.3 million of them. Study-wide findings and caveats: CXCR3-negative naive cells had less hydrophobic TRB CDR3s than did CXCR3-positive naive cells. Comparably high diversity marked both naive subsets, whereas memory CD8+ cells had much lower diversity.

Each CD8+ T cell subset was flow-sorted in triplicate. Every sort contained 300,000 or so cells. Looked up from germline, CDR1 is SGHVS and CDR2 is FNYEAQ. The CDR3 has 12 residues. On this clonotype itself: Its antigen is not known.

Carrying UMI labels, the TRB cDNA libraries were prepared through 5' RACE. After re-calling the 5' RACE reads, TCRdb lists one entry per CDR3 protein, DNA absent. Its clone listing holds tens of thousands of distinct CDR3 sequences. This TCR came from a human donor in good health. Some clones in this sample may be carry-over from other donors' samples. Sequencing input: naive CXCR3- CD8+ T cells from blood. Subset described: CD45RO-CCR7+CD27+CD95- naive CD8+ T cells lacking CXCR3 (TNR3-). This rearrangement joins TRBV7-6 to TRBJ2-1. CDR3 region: CASSLLYNEQFF. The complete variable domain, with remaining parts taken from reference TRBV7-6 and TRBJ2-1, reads GAGVSQSPRYKVTKRGQDVALRCDPISGHVSLYWYRQALGQGPEFLTYFNYEAQQDKSGLPNDRFSAERPEGSISTLTIQRTEQRDSAMYRCASSLLYNEQFFGPGTRLTVL.